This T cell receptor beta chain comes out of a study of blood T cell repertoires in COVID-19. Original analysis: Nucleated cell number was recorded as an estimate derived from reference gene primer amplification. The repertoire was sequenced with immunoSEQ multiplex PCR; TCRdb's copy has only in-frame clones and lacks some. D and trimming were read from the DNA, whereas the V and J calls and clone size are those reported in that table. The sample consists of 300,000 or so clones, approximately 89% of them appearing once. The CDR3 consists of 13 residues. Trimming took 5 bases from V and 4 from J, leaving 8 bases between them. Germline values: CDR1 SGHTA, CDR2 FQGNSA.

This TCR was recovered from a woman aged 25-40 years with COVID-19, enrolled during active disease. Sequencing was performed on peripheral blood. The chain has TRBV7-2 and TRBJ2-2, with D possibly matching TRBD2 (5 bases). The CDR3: CASSRDATGELFF. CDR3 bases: TGTGCCAGCAGCCGGGATGCCACCGGGGAGCTGTTTTTT. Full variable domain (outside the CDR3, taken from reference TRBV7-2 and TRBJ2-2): GAGVSQSPSNKVTEKGKDVELRCDPISGHTALYWYRQSLGQGLEFLIYFQGNSAPDKSGLPSDRFSAERTGGSVSTLTIQRTQQEDSAVYLCASSRDATGELFFGEGSRLTVL.